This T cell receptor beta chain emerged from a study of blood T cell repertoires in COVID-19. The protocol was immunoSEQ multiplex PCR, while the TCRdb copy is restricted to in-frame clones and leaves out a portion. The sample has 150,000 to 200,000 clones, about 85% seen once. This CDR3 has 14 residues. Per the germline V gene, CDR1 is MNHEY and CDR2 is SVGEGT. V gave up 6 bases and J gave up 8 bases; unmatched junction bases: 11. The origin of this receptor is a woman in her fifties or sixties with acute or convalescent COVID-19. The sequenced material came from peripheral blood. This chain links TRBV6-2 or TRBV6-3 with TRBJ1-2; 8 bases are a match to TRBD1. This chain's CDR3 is CASSKLGQAGGYTF. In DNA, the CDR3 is TGTGCCAGCAGCAAATTGGGACAGGCCGGAGGCTACACCTTC.